This TCR beta chain is from a study of T cell responses to AZD1222 COVID-19 vaccine. General study points: The CD4 TCRs associated with vaccination extended across spike and predominated at 160-218 and 743-854. Only a handful of AZD1222 recipients were seropositive at baseline.

About this clone itself: The antigen is unknown.

The table came from immunoSEQ multiplex PCR; TCRdb's copy has only in-frame clones and leaves some out. The sample records tens of thousands of clones, 80% to 95% being singletons. This CDR3 comprises 13 residues. The J segment lost 11 bases and the V segment lost 6 bases, leaving 5 bases of the junction unmatched. V and J are TRBV12-3 or TRBV12-4 and TRBJ1-6; 9 bases map to TRBD1. The material sequenced was peripheral blood, taken 28 days after the second AZD1222 dose. This receptor was obtained from an adult who received the AZD1222 COVID-19 vaccine. The chain's CDR3 is CASRGQGWTPLHF. CDR3 coding DNA: TGTGCCAGCAGGGGACAGGGATGGACACCCCTCCACTTT.